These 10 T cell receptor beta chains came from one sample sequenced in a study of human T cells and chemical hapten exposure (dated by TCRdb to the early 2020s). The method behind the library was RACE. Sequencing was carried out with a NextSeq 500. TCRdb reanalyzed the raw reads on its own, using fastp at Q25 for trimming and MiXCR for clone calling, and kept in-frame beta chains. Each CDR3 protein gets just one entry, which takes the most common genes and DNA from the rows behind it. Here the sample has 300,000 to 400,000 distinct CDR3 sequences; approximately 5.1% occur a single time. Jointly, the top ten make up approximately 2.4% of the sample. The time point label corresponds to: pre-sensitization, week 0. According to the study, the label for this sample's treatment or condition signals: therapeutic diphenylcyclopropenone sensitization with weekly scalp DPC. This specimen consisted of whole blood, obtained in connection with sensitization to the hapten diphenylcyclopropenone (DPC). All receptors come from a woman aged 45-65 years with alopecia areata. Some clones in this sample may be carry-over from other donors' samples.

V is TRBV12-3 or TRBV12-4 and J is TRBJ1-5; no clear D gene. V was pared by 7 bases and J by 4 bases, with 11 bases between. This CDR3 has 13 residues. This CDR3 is CASTERGNQPQHF. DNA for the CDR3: TGTGCCAGCACCGAACGGGGAAATCAGCCCCAGCATTTT.

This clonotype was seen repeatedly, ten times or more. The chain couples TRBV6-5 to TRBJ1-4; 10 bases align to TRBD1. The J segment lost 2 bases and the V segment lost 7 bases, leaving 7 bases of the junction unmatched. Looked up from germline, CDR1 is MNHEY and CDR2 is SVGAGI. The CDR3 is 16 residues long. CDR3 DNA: TGTGCCAGCACCCCTAGGACAGGGGGGACTAATGAAAAACTGTTTTTT. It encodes CASTPRTGGTNEKLFF.

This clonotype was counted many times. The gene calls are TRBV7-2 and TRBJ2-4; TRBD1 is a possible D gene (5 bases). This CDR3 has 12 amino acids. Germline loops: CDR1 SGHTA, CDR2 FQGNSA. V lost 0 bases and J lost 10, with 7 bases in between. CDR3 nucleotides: TGTGCCAGCAGCTTAGCGGGGCTGATTCAGTACTTC. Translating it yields CASSLAGLIQYF.

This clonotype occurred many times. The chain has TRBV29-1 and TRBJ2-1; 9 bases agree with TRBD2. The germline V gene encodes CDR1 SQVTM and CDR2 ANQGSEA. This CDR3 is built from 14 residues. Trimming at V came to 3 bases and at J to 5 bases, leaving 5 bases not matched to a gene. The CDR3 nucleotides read TGCAGCGTTGAGGGGCTAGCGGGAAACAATGAGCAGTTCTTC. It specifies CSVEGLAGNNEQFF.

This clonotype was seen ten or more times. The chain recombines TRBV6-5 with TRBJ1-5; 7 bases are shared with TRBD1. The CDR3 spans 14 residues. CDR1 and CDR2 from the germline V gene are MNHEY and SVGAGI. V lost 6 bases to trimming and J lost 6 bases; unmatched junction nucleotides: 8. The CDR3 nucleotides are TGTGCCAGCAGGCGACAGGGATCGAGTCAGCCCCAGCATTTT. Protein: CASRRQGSSQPQHF.

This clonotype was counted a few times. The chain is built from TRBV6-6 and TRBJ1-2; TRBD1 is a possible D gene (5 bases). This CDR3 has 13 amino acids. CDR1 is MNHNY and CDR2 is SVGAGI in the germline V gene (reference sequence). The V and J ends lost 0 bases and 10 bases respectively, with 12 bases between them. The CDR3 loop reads CASSYSARGDYTF. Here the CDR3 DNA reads TGTGCCAGCAGTTACTCTGCAAGGGGAGACTACACCTTC.

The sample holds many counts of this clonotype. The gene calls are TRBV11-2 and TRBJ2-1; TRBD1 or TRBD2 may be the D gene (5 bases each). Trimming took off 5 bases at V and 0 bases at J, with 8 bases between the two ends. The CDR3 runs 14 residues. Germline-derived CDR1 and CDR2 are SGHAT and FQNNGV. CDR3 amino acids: CASSRGPSYNEQFF. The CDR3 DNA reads TGTGCCAGCAGCCGGGGACCCTCCTACAATGAGCAGTTCTTC.

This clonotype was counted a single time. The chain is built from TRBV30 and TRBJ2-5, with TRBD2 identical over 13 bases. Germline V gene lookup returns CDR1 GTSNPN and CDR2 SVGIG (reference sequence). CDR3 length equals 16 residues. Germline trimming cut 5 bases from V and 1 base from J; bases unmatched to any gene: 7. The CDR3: CAWVSGLAGPQETQYF. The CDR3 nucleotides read TGTGCCTGGGTATCGGGACTAGCGGGACCCCAAGAGACCCAGTACTTC.

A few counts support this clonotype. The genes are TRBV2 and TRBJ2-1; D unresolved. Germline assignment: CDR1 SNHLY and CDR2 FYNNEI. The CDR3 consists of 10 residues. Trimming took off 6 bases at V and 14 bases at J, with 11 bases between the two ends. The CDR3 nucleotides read TGTGCCAGCAGCGGTCAGTTGGAGTTCTTC. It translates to CASSGQLEFF.

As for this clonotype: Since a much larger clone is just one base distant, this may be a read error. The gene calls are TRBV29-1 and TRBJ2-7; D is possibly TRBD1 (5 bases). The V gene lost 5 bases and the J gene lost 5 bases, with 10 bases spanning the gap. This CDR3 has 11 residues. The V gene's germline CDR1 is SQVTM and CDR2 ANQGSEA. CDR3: CSVKTRDEQYF. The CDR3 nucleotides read TGCAGCGTTAAGACCAGGGACGAGCAGTACTTC.